The 14 T cell receptor beta chains listed next were all sequenced from one sample in a study of CD8 T cells in ankylosing spondylitis. TCRdb reprocessed the 5' RACE reads with MiXCR, giving one entry per CDR3 protein. Seen here are around 300,000 distinct CDR3 sequences, less than 25% observed once, and the top ten hold about 3.5%. The sample was blood, either unsorted or a sorted T cell fraction (not recorded which). The receptor set was obtained from a female donor with ankylosing spondylitis or in good health (not recorded which).

This clonotype was counted between two and nine times. The rearrangement joins TRBV5-1 to TRBJ2-1; D is possibly TRBD1 (6 bases). The CDR3 totals 15 residues. CDR1 and CDR2 (germline): SGHRS, YFSETQ. Trimming removed 3 bases from V and 5 bases from J, with 15 bases in between. In nucleotides, the CDR3 is TGCGCCAGCAGCTCAACAGGGCGTGCGGACAATGAGCAGTTCTTC. Translated, it gives CASSSTGRADNEQFF.

This clonotype showed up many times. V gene TRBV29-1 combines with J gene TRBJ2-4; 8 bases are shared with TRBD2. Germline V gene lookup returns CDR1 SQVTM and CDR2 ANQGSEA. J lost 4 bases, V lost 2 bases, and 13 bases had no gene match. The CDR3 runs 17 residues. The CDR3, as DNA: TGCAGCGTTGAAATCGTCCTCTACGGGGGGGAGAAAAACATTCAGTACTTC. It codes for CSVEIVLYGGEKNIQYF.

Only a few counts were recorded for this clonotype. The gene calls are TRBV7-7 and TRBJ1-2; unclear D gene. The germline gives CDR1 SSHAT, CDR2 FNYEAQ (reference sequence). Trimming removed 1 base at V and 1 base at J, with 13 bases between. The CDR3 totals 16 residues. DNA for the CDR3: TGTGCCAGCAGCTTAGGTGTAGGCCCCCTTAACTATGGCTACACCTTC. It codes for CASSLGVGPLNYGYTF.

This clonotype has a handful of counts. The DNA of the CDR3 is TGCAGTGCTAGAGGGGGGGGAGGCTCGAAGGGTGAGCAGTTCTTC. Encoded protein: CSARGGGGSKGEQFF. The chain joins TRBV20-1 to TRBJ2-1; TRBD2 agrees at 7 bases. From germline, CDR1 is DFQATT and CDR2 SNEGSKA (reference sequence). This CDR3 is 15 amino acids long. V was clipped by 1 base and J by 9 bases; unmatched bases: 12.

The chain recombines TRBV12-3 or TRBV12-4 with TRBJ2-3; 9 bases are a match to TRBD1. Trimming at V came to 6 bases and at J to 10 bases, leaving 8 bases not matched to a gene. The CDR3 contains 13 residues. CDR3 sequence reads: CASSLNRGLAQYF. The CDR3 nucleotides are TGTGCCAGCAGCCTAAACAGGGGGCTGGCGCAGTATTTT.

This rearrangement joins TRBV20-1 to TRBJ1-2; a possible D gene is TRBD1 (5 bases). Trimming removed 2 bases from V and 4 bases from J, with 14 bases in between. The CDR3 contains 14 residues. The V gene's germline CDR1 is DFQATT and CDR2 SNEGSKA (reference sequence). The CDR3 DNA follows: TGCAGTGCTAGAAGGGGTGGGGGATCCTATGGCTACACCTTC. Translation: CSARRGGGSYGYTF.

The table lists this clonotype with a count of one. The chain employs TRBV7-9 and TRBJ1-2; D might be TRBD1 (6 bases). V was pared by 3 bases and J by 5 bases, with 10 bases between. The germline gives CDR1 SEHNR, CDR2 FQNEAQ (reference sequence). This CDR3 has 13 residues. The CDR3 loop is CASSLGGPYGYTF. CDR3 bases: TGTGCCAGCAGCTTGGGGGGCCCGTATGGCTACACCTTC. Using reference TRBV7-9 and TRBJ1-2 for the parts outside the CDR3, the full variable domain is DTGVSQNPRHKITKRGQNVTFRCDPISEHNRLYWYRQTLGQGPEFLTYFQNEAQLEKSRLLSDRFSAERPKGSFSTLEIQRTEQGDSAMYLCASSLGGPYGYTFGSGTRLTVV.

A few counts support this clonotype. The genes are TRBV29-1 and TRBJ1-1; a possible D gene is TRBD1 (6 bases). Germline loops: CDR1 SQVTM, CDR2 ANQGSEA. Trimming removed 5 bases at V and 3 bases at J, with 13 bases between. The CDR3 totals 13 residues. CDR3: CSVNDRSDTEAFF. For the CDR3, the DNA is TGCAGCGTTAATGACAGGTCTGACACTGAAGCTTTCTTT.

V gene TRBV10-3 combines with J gene TRBJ2-1; no firm D call. CDR1 is ENHRY, CDR2 SYGVKD, per germline. The CDR3 has 16 amino acids. V lost 3 bases and J lost 0, with 12 bases in between. The CDR3 nucleotides are TGTGCCATCAGTGAAGACACGCCAAGCTCCTACAATGAGCAGTTCTTC. Protein sequence: CAISEDTPSSYNEQFF.

This clonotype was counted between two and nine times. The chain has TRBV20-1 and TRBJ2-7; 12 nucleotides match TRBD2. Trimming took 6 bases from V and 7 from J; bases not matched to a gene: 13. The CDR3 covers 15 residues. The germline gives CDR1 DFQATT, CDR2 SNEGSKA (reference sequence). The DNA of the CDR3 is TGCAGTGCCCTGACTAGCGGGAGAAAGAGAGAGGAGCAGTACTTC. Protein: CSALTSGRKREEQYF.

A few counts support this clonotype. The gene calls are TRBV7-2 and TRBJ1-1; no clear D gene. CDR1 is SGHTA, CDR2 FQGNSA, per germline. V gave up 3 bases and J gave up 5 bases, with 16 bases separating them. The CDR3 loop spans 15 amino acids. CDR3 nucleotide sequence: TGTGCCAGCAGCTTTTTCAGAGTGAATTGGACTGAAGCTTTCTTT. It translates to CASSFFRVNWTEAFF.

This sequence joins TRBV5-6 and TRBJ2-5; D might be TRBD1 or TRBD2, each matching 5 bases. The CDR3 is 14 residues long. Trimming removed 4 bases from V and 7 bases from J, with 17 bases in between. Per germline, CDR1 SGHDT and CDR2 YYEEEE. CDR3 sequence: CASSLRDLLGTQYF. The DNA of the CDR3 is TGTGCCAGCAGCCTACGGGACCTCCTTGGGACCCAGTACTTC.

The J gene is TRBJ2-6, the V gene TRBV20-1; D is perhaps TRBD1 (5 bases). V lost 5 bases and J lost 4, with 12 bases in between. CDR1 is DFQATT and CDR2 is SNEGSKA in the germline V gene (reference sequence). The CDR3 is made up of 14 amino acids. The DNA for the CDR3 is TGCAGTGCTCAAAGACAGCCCGGGGCCAACGTCCTGACTTTC. It codes for CSAQRQPGANVLTF.

This clonotype came up a few times. The chain combines TRBV7-2 with TRBJ2-7; the D is unclear. The CDR3 extends over 12 amino acids. Trimming took off 5 bases at V and 3 bases at J, with 8 bases between the two ends. Germline V lookup: CDR1 SGHTA, CDR2 FQGNSA. The CDR3 region is CASSQLNYEQYF. The DNA for the CDR3 is TGTGCCAGCAGCCAATTAAACTACGAGCAGTACTTC.